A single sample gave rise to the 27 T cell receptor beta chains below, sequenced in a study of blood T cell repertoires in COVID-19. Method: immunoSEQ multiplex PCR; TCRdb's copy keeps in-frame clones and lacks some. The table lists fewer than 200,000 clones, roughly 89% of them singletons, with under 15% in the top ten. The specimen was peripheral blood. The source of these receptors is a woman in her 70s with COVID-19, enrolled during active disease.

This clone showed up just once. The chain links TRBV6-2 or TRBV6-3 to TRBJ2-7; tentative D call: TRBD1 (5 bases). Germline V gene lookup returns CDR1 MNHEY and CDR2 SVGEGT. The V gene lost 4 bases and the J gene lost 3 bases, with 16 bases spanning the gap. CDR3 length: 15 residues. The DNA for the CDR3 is TGTGCCAGCAGTTTCGCCCCGACAGTTCTCTACGAGCAGTACTTC. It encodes CASSFAPTVLYEQYF.

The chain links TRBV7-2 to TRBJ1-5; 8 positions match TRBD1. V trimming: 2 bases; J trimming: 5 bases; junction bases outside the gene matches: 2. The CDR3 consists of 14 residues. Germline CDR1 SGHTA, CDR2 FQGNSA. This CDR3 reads CASSLRTGHQPQHF. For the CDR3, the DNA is TGTGCCAGCAGCTTAAGGACAGGGCATCAGCCCCAGCATTTT.

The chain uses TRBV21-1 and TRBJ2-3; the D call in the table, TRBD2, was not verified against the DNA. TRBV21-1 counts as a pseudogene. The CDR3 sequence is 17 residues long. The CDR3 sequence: CASSKASASRSTDTQYF. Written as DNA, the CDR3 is TGTGCCAGCAGCAAAGCGTCAGCTAGCAGAAGCACAGATACGCAGTATTTT.

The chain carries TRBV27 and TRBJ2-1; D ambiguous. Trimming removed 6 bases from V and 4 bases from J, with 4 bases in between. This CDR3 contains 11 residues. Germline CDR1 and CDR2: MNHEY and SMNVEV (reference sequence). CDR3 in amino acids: CASSRYNEQFF. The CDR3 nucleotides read TGTGCCAGCAGCCGTTACAATGAGCAGTTCTTC.

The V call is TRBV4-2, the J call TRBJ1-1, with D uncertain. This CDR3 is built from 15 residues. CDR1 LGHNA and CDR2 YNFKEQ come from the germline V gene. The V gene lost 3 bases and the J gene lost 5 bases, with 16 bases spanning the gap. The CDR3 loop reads CASSQGRLAGTEAFF. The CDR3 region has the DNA TGTGCCAGCAGCCAGGGTCGTCTAGCGGGGACTGAAGCTTTCTTT.

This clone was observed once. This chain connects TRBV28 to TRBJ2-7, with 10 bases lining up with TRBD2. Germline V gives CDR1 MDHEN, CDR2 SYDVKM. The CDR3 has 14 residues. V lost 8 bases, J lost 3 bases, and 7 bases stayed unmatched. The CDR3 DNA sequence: TGTGCCAGCGCCCGTAGCGGGAGGAGCTACGAGCAGTACTTC. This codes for CASARSGRSYEQYF.

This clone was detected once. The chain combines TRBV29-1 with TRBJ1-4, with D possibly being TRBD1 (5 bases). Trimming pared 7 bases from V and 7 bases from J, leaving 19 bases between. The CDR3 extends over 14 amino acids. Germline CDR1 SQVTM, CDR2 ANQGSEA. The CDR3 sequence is CSAGKQANSEKLFF. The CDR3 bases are TGCAGCGCTGGGAAACAGGCCAACAGTGAAAAACTGTTTTTT. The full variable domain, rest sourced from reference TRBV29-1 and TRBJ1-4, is SAVISQKPSRDICQRGTSLTIQCQVDSQVTMMFWYRQQPGQSLTLIATANQGSEATYESGFVIDKFPISRPNLTFSTLTVSNMSPEDSSIYLCSAGKQANSEKLFFGSGTQLSVL.

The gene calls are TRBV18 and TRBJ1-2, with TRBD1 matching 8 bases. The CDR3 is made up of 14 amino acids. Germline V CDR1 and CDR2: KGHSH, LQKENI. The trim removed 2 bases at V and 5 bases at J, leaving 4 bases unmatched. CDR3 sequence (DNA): TGTGCCAGCTCACCAGTGGGACAGGAATATGGCTACACCTTC. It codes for CASSPVGQEYGYTF.

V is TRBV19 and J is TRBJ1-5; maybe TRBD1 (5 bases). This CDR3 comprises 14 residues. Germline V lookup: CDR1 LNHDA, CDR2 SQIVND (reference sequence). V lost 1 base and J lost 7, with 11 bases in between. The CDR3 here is CASSIARRGQPQHF. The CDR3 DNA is TGTGCCAGTAGTATAGCCAGGCGGGGGCAGCCCCAGCATTTT.

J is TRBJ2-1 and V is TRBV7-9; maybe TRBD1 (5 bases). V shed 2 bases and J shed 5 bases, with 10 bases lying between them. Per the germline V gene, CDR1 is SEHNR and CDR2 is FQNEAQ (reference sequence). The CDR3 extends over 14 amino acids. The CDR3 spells CASSLMGPNNEQFF. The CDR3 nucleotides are TGTGCCAGCAGCTTAATGGGGCCTAACAATGAGCAGTTCTTC.

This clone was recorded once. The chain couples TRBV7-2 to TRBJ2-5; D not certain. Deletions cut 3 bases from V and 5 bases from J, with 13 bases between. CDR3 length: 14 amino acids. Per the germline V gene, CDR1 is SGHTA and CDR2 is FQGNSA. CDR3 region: CASSLFFPRETQYF. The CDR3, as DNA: TGTGCCAGCAGCTTGTTCTTTCCCCGGGAGACCCAGTACTTC. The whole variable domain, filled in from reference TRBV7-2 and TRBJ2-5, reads GAGVSQSPSNKVTEKGKDVELRCDPISGHTALYWYRQSLGQGLEFLIYFQGNSAPDKSGLPSDRFSAERTGGSVSTLTIQRTQQEDSAVYLCASSLFFPRETQYFGPGTRLLVL.

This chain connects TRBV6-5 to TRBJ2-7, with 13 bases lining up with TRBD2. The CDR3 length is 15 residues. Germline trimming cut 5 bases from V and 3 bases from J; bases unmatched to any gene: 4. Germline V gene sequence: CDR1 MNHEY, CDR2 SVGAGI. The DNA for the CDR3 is TGTGCCAGCAGTATGTGGACTAGCGGGAGCTACGAGCAGTACTTC. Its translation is CASSMWTSGSYEQYF.

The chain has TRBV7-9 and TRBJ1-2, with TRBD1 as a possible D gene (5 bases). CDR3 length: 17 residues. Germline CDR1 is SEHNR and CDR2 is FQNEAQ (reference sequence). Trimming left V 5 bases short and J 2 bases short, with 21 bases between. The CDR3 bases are TGTGCCAGCAGCAAAGAGTATGGCCCAGGGTCCAACTATGGCTACACCTTC. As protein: CASSKEYGPGSNYGYTF. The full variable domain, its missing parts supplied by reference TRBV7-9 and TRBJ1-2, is DTGVSQNPRHKITKRGQNVTFRCDPISEHNRLYWYRQTLGQGPEFLTYFQNEAQLEKSRLLSDRFSAERPKGSFSTLEIQRTEQGDSAMYLCASSKEYGPGSNYGYTFGSGTRLTVV.

The CDR3 spells CASSPRTSGSVETQYF. CDR3 DNA: TGTGCCAGCAGTCCACGGACTAGCGGGAGTGTAGAGACCCAGTACTTC. The chain recombines TRBV28 with TRBJ2-5; TRBD2 agrees at 13 bases. With 5 bases clipped from V and 4 bases from J, the junction kept 7 bases outside the gene matches. The CDR3 contains 16 residues. Germline V gene lookup returns CDR1 MDHEN and CDR2 SYDVKM.

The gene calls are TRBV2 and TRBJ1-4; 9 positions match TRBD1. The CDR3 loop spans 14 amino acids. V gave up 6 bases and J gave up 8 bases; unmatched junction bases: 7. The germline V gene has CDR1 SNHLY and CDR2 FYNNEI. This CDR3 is CASRDTGGAEKLFF. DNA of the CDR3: TGTGCCAGCAGGGATACAGGGGGCGCCGAAAAACTGTTTTTT.

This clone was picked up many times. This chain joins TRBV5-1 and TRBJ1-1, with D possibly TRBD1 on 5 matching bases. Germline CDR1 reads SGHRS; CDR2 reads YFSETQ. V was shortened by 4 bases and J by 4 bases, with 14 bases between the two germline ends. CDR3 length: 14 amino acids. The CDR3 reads CASSPQGKATEAFF. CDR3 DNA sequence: TGCGCCAGCAGCCCCCAGGGTAAGGCCACTGAAGCTTTCTTT.

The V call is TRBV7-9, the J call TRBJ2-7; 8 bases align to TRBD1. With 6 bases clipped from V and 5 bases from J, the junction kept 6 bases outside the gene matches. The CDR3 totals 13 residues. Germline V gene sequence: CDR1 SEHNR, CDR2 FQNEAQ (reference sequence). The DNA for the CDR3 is TGTGCCAGCAGAGGGGCAGGGGGCAACGAGCAGTACTTC. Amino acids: CASRGAGGNEQYF.

CDR3 sequence: CASSQGQGAWRYTF. CDR3 sequence (DNA): TGTGCCAGCAGTCAGGGACAGGGGGCTTGGAGGTACACCTTC. V and J are TRBV28 and TRBJ1-2; 12 bases fit TRBD1. The V and J ends lost 5 bases and 11 bases, in that order; junction bases with no gene match: 9. The CDR3 is made up of 14 amino acids. CDR1 is MDHEN and CDR2 is SYDVKM in the germline V gene.

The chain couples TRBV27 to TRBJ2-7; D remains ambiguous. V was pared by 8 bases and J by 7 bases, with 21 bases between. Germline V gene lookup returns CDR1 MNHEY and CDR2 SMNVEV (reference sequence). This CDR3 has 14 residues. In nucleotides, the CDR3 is TGTGCCAGCGGCCCCCTTGGCGCACTAAGAGAGCAGTACTTC. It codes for CASGPLGALREQYF.

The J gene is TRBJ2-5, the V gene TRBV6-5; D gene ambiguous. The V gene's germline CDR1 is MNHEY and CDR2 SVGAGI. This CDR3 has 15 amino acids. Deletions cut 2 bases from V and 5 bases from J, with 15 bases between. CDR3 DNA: TGTGCCAGCAGTTACGACTCTACTCCTTTTGAGACCCAGTACTTC. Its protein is CASSYDSTPFETQYF.

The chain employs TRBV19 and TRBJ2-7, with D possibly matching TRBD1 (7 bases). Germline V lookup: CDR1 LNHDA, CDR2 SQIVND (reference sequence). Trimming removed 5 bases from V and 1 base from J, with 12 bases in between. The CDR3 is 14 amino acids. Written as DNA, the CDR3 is TGTGCCAGTAGTGGCGGGGACAGATCCTACGAGCAGTACTTC. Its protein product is CASSGGDRSYEQYF.

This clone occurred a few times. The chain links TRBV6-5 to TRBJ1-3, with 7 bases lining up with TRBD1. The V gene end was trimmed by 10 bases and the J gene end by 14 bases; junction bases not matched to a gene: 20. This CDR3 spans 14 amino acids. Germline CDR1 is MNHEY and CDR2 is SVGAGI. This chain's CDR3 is CATADWVRGDRLYF. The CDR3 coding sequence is TGTGCCACCGCCGATTGGGTCCGCGGGGACAGATTATATTTT.

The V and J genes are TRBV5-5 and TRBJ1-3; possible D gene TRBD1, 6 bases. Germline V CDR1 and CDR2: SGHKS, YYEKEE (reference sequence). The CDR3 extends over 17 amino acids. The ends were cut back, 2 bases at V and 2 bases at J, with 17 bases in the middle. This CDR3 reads CASSFRGAAGTGNTIYF. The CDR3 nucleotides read TGTGCCAGCAGCTTTCGGGGGGCGGCTGGAACTGGAAACACCATATATTTT. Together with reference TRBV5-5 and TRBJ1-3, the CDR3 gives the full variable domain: DAGVTQSPTHLIKTRGQQVTLRCSPISGHKSVSWYQQVLGQGPQFIFQYYEKEERGRGNFPDRFSARQFPNYSSELNVNALLLGDSALYLCASSFRGAAGTGNTIYFGEGSWLTVV.

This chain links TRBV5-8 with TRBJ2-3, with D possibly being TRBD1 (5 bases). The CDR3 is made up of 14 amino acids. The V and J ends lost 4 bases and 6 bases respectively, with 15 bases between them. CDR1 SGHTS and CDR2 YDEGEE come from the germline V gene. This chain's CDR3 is CASSRRTLTDTQYF. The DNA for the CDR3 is TGTGCCAGCAGCCGACGGACACTTACTGATACGCAGTATTTT.

The CDR3 loop reads CASSPGLVNTEAFF. The DNA of the CDR3 is TGTGCCAGCAGTCCGGGACTGGTGAACACTGAAGCTTTCTTT. V usage is TRBV6-2 or TRBV6-3 and J usage is TRBJ1-1; D is perhaps TRBD1 (5 bases). Deletions cut 5 bases from V and 0 bases from J, with 10 bases between. The length of the CDR3 is 14 residues. The germline V gene has CDR1 MNHEY and CDR2 SVGEGT.

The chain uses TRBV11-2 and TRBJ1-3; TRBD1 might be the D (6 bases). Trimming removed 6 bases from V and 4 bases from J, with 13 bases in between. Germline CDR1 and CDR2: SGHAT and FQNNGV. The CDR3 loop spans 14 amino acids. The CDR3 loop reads CASRVTGTGNTIYF. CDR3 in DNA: TGTGCCAGCAGGGTTACAGGGACAGGAAACACCATATATTTT.

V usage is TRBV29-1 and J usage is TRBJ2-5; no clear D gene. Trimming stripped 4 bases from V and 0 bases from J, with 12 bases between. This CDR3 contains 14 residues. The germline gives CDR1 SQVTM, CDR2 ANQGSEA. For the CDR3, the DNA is TGCAGCGTTGTCGGGTCCCTGTACCAAGAGACCCAGTACTTC. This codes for CSVVGSLYQETQYF.